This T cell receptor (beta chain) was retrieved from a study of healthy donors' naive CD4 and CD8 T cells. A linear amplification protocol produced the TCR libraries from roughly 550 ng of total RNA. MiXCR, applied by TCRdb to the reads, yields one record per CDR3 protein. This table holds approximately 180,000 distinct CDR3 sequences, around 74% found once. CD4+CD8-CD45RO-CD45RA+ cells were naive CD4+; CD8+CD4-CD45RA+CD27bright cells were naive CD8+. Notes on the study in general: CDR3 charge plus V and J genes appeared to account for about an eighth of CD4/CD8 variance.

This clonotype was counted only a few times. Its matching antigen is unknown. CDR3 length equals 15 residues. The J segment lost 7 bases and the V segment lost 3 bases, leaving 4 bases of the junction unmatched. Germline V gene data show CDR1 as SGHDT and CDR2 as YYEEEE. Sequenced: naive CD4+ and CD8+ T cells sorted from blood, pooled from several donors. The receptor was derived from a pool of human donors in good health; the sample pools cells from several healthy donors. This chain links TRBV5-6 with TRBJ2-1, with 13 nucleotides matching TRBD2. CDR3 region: CASSSRTSGSNEQFF. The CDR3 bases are TGTGCCAGCAGCTCCAGGACTAGCGGGAGTAATGAGCAGTTCTTC.